The source of this TCR beta chain is a study of blood T cell repertoires in COVID-19. Study context: COVID-19 samples collected from the United States, Italy and Spain covered acute and convalescent phases. T cells, B-cell-depleted T cells, or PBMCs supplied cDNA or gDNA.

Profiled with immunoSEQ multiplex PCR; TCRdb holds only in-frame clones, not every one. In the table there are a few hundred thousand clones, nearly 90% of which are singletons. CDR3 size: 16 residues. Trimming took 1 base from V and 5 from J, leaving 16 bases between them. The germline V gene has CDR1 SGDLS and CDR2 YYNGEE. Everyone who took part was 18 to 89 years old, and they came from about two dozen US areas. Symptom resolution, clearance, or two negative PCRs marked the recovered donors of Cohort 3. The chain has TRBV9 and TRBJ2-1, with D uncertain. Sequencing was carried out using PBMCs or T cells enriched from blood (not recorded which). The receptor was derived from a woman in her thirties who had recovered from COVID-19. The CDR3 reads CASSVKWVSTNNEQFF. CDR3 sequence (DNA): TGTGCCAGCAGCGTAAAGTGGGTCTCGACAAACAATGAGCAGTTCTTC.